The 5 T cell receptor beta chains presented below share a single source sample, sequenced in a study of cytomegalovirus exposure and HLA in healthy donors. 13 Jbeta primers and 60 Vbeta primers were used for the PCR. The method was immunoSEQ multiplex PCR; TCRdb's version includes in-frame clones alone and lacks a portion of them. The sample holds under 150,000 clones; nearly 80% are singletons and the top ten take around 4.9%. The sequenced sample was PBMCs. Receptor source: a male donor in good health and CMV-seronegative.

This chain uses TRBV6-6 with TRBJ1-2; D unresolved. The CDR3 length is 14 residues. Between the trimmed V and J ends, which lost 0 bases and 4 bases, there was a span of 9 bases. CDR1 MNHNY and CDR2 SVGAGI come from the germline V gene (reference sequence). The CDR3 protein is CASSYSTRGYGYTF. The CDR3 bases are TGTGCCAGCAGTTACTCGACCCGGGGCTATGGCTACACCTTC.

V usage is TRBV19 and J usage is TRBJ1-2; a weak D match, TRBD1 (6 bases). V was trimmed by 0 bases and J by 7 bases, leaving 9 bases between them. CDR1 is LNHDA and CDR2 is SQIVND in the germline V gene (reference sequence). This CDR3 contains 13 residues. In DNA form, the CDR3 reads TGTGCCAGTAGTATAGAAAACAGGGCTGGCTACACCTTC. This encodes CASSIENRAGYTF.

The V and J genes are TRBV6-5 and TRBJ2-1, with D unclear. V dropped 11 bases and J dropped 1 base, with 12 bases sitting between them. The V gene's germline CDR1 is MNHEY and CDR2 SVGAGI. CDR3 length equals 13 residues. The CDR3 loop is CASGDTSYNEQFF. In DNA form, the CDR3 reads TGTGCCTCCGGCGACACTTCCTACAATGAGCAGTTCTTC.

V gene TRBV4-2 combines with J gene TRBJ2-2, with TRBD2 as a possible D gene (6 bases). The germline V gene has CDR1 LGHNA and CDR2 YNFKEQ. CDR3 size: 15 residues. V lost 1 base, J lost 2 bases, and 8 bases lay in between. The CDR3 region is CASSQVGTNTGELFF. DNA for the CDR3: TGTGCCAGCAGCCAAGTGGGGACTAACACCGGGGAGCTGTTTTTT.

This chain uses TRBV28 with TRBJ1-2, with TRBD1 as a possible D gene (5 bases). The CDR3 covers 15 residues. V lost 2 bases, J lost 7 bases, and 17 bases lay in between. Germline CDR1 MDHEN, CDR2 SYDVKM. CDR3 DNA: TGTGCCAGCAGTTTAGGACACCCGACCGTGGGTGGCTACACCTTC. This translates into CASSLGHPTVGGYTF.